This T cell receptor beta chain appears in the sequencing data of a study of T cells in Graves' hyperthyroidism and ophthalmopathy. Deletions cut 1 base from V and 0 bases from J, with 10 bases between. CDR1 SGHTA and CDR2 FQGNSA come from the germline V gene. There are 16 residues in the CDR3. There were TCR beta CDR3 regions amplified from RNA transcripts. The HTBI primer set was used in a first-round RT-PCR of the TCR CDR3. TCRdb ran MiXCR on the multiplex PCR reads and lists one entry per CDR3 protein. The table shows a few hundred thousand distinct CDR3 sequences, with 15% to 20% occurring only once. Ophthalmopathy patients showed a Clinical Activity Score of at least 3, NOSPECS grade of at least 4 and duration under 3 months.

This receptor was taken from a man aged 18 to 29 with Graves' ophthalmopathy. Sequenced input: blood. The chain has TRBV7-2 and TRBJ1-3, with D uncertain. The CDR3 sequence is CASSLVGVSSGNTIYF. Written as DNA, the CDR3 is TGTGCCAGCAGCTTAGTTGGAGTCAGCTCTGGAAACACCATATATTTT.